The 30 T cell receptor beta chains presented below share a single source sample, sequenced in a study of tumor and adjacent non-tumor tissue in lung cancer. A modified ARM-PCR protocol with three rounds of nested PCR amplified TCRbeta. TCRdb called the multiplex PCR reads again in MiXCR, with one record for every CDR3 protein. The data show tens of thousands of distinct CDR3 sequences, about 60% seen once. This sample's RNA came from whole unsorted tissue. The sequenced material came from lung tumor tissue. The source of these receptors is a man aged 50 to 60 with non-small cell lung cancer.

Comment on this clonotype: One end of the junction fails to match germline, which may point to a read error. V and J are TRBV11-2 and TRBJ2-1; D remains unclear. Germline CDR1 SGHAT, CDR2 FQNNGV. The CDR3 has 11 residues. The CDR3 sequence is CSSSSRTEQFF. The CDR3 DNA reads as TGCTCCAGCAGTTCGCGAACCGAGCAGTTCTTC.

With regard to this clonotype: This may stem from a read error, because a much larger clone lies one nucleotide away. The chain carries TRBV6-5 and TRBJ2-5; D perhaps matches TRBD2 (6 bases). Germline CDR1 is MNHEY and CDR2 is SVGAGI. The CDR3 has 14 residues. The DNA of the CDR3 is TGTGCCAGCTGTTACGCGGACGGGCGGGGGACCCAGTACTTC. Its protein is CASCYADGRGTQYF.

Comment on this clonotype: The junction departs from the called germline gene at one end, perhaps through a read error. The gene calls are TRBV29-1 and TRBJ1-4; 8 nucleotides match TRBD1. The CDR3 length is 13 residues. The germline V gene encodes CDR1 SQVTM and CDR2 ANQGSEA. The CDR3 DNA sequence: TGTAGCGTCTTGACAGGGGTCCATGAAAAACTGTTTTTT. It specifies CSVLTGVHEKLFF.

With regard to this clonotype: Because it lacks the conserved phenylalanine or tryptophan at the end, this CDR3 is likely a read error. This chain connects TRBV13 to TRBJ2-1, with 16 bases matching TRBD2. The CDR3 has 16 amino acids. Germline assignment: CDR1 PRHDT and CDR2 FYEKMQ (reference sequence). The CDR3 protein is CASSPGTSGRVNEQFL. CDR3 coding DNA: TGTGCCAGCAGCCCAGGGACTAGCGGGAGGGTCAATGAACAGTTCCTC.

The table lists this clonotype with many counts. The chain is built from TRBV6-6 and TRBJ2-7, with a possible D match to TRBD1 (6 bases). V lost 0 bases and J 4 bases, leaving 16 bases between the germline ends. CDR1 is MNHNY and CDR2 is SVGAGI in the germline V gene (reference sequence). This CDR3 is built from 16 residues. This chain's CDR3 is CASSYSGSGTQYEQYF. The DNA for the CDR3 is TGTGCCAGCAGTTACTCGGGTTCCGGGACACAGTACGAGCAGTACTTC.

This clonotype was seen repeatedly, ten times or more. The rearrangement links TRBV30 to TRBJ2-1; D is ambiguous. V lost 1 base and J lost 7, with 8 bases in between. The germline V gene has CDR1 GTSNPN and CDR2 SVGIG (reference sequence). The CDR3 loop spans 12 amino acids. The CDR3 sequence is CAWSAMRNEQFF. The DNA for the CDR3 is TGTGCCTGGAGTGCGATGAGGAATGAGCAGTTCTTC.

Worth noting for this clonotype: One junction end disagrees with the germline gene, perhaps due to a read error. This chain joins TRBV12-3 or TRBV12-4 and TRBJ1-1; possible D gene TRBD1, 5 bases. This CDR3 region has 14 residues. The CDR3 protein is CANCLGTVGTEAFF. For the CDR3, the DNA is TGTGCCAACTGTCTTGGGACGGTAGGGACTGAAGCTTTCTTC.

Comments on this clonotype: One end of the junction varies from germline; a read error may be responsible. This rearrangement joins TRBV11-3 to TRBJ2-7; maybe TRBD2 (5 bases). The germline CDR1 and CDR2 sequences are SGHNT and YENEEA. The CDR3 runs 13 residues. The CDR3: CASNLVRDYEQHF. The DNA of the CDR3 is TGCGCCAGCAACCTGGTCAGAGACTACGAGCAGCACTTC.

This clonotype was counted a few times. V and J are TRBV11-1 and TRBJ2-1; 9 bases fit TRBD2. Per germline, CDR1 SGHAT and CDR2 FQDESV (reference sequence). The length of the CDR3 is 18 residues. Unmatched junction bases numbered 17, after V lost 5 bases and J lost 6 bases. The CDR3 here is CASSPGLARIMVGNEQFF. The CDR3 nucleotides are TGTGCCAGCAGCCCGGGACTAGCCAGGATAATGGTTGGCAATGAGCAGTTCTTC.

The chain has TRBV20-1 and TRBJ2-3; 7 bases are shared with TRBD2. The CDR3 is 12 residues long. J was trimmed by 6 bases and V by 3 bases; bases with no gene match: 3. Germline values: CDR1 DFQATT, CDR2 SNEGSKA (reference sequence). CDR3 sequence: CSARTSWDTQYF. Written as DNA, the CDR3 is TGCAGTGCTAGGACTAGCTGGGATACGCAGTATTTT.

The chain joins TRBV28 to TRBJ1-1; possible D gene TRBD1, 5 bases. The CDR3 runs to 13 residues. Trimming took off 7 bases at V and 3 bases at J, with 12 bases between the two ends. Germline V gene lookup returns CDR1 MDHEN and CDR2 SYDVKM. CDR3 DNA: TGTGCCAGCAAGCCCCAGGGTTACACTGAAGCTTTCTTT. This gives the protein CASKPQGYTEAFF.

In its sample, this clonotype was seen many times. The chain carries TRBV12-3 or TRBV12-4 and TRBJ2-7, with D perhaps matching TRBD1 or TRBD2 (5 bases each). Trimming pared 3 bases from V and 6 bases from J, leaving 12 bases between. The CDR3 covers 13 residues. CDR3 in amino acids: CASSFREFTEQYF. CDR3 nucleotides: TGTGCCAGCAGTTTCAGGGAGTTTACCGAGCAGTACTTC.

Details on this clonotype: Possible read error: a much larger clone is one base away. V is TRBV6-1 and J is TRBJ2-3; either TRBD1 or TRBD2 may fit D (6 bases each). The CDR3 covers 13 residues. The germline V gene encodes CDR1 MNHNS and CDR2 SASEGT. CDR3 bases: TGTGGCAGCCTTAGGGGGGGCACAGATACGCAGTATTTT. Translated: CGSLRGGTDTQYF.

The sample holds many counts of this clonotype. This chain joins TRBV28 and TRBJ2-1, with D unclear. Between the trimmed V and J ends, which lost 1 base and 10 bases, there was a span of 8 bases. The CDR3 is made up of 12 amino acids. Germline V CDR1 and CDR2: MDHEN, SYDVKM. CDR3 nucleotide sequence: TGTGCCAGCAGTTTATTGGTTCGGGAGCAGTTCTTC. Residues: CASSLLVREQFF. The full variable domain, its missing parts supplied by reference TRBV28 and TRBJ2-1, is DVKVTQSSRYLVKRTGEKVFLECVQDMDHENMFWYRQDPGLGLRLIYFSYDVKMKEKGDIPEGYSVSREKKERFSLILESASTNQTSMYLCASSLLVREQFFGPGTRLTVL.

As concerns this clonotype: At one of its ends the junction is not consistent with the germline gene, which may arise from a read error. This sequence joins TRBV5-4 and TRBJ2-7; maybe TRBD2 (5 bases). CDR3 length: 12 residues. Germline V lookup: CDR1 SGHNT, CDR2 YYREEE (reference sequence). The CDR3 region is CASSLDSYEEYF. The DNA of the CDR3 is TGTGCCAGCAGCCTGGACTCCTACGAGGAGTACTTC. The whole variable domain, remainder taken from reference TRBV5-4 and TRBJ2-7, is ETGVTQSPTHLIKTRGQQVTLRCSSQSGHNTVSWYQQALGQGPQFIFQYYREEENGRGNFPPRFSGLQFPNYSSELNVNALELDDSALYLCASSLDSYEEYFGPGTRLTVT.

As concerns this clonotype: At one end, the junction sequence differs from germline, possibly due to a read error. The chain has TRBV12-3 or TRBV12-4 and TRBJ2-1, with 8 bases fitting TRBD2. The CDR3 totals 16 residues. DNA of the CDR3: TGTGCCGGCAGCACTTCGGGGGGGGGGTCCTACAATGAGCAGTTCTTC. It codes for CAGSTSGGGSYNEQFF.

About this clonotype: It may be a read error: a sequence one base away is much more abundant. CDR3 nucleotide sequence: TGTGCCAGCAGCGCACTAGCGGGAGGGCCCAATGAGGAGTTCTTC. This sequence encodes CASSALAGGPNEEFF. This chain uses TRBV2 with TRBJ2-1; TRBD2 matches 13 bases. The CDR3 has 15 amino acids. CDR1 and CDR2 from the germline V gene are SNHLY and FYNNEI.

Details on this clonotype: This may arise from a read error, as a much more abundant clone is one base away. The J gene is TRBJ2-3, the V gene TRBV6-5; 13 bases align to TRBD2. Germline V gene lookup returns CDR1 MNHEY and CDR2 SVGAGI. The V segment lost 5 bases and the J segment 4 bases; nucleotides outside the gene matches: 3. The CDR3 extends over 15 amino acids. CDR3 in amino acids: CASSHTSGGADTQYF. The CDR3 coding sequence is TGTGCCAGCAGTCACACTAGCGGGGGGGCAGATACGCAGTATTTT.

The chain links TRBV6-1 to TRBJ2-3; a possible D gene is TRBD1 (5 bases). CDR3 length equals 15 residues. V was cut by 10 bases and J by 2 bases, with 19 bases left in between. Germline loops: CDR1 MNHNS, CDR2 SASEGT. CDR3 region: CAIIQDQGITDTQYF. As DNA, the CDR3 is TGTGCCATAATCCAGGACCAGGGCATCACAGATACGCAGTATTTT.

This clonotype was picked up many times. The chain couples TRBV6-6 to TRBJ2-3; D ambiguous. The CDR3 totals 13 residues. V gave up 5 bases and J gave up 8 bases, with 14 bases separating them. Germline-derived CDR1 and CDR2 are MNHNY and SVGAGI (reference sequence). CDR3 sequence reads: CASSPTGSGTQYF. The CDR3 DNA reads TGTGCCAGCAGTCCGACTGGGTCCGGTACGCAGTATTTT.

In regard to this clonotype: A much larger clone lies one base from this, so it may be a read error. The chain links TRBV27 to TRBJ2-7; weak D call: TRBD1 (5 bases). Germline CDR1 MNHEY, CDR2 SMNVEV (reference sequence). The V end lost 2 bases, the J end lost 5 bases, and 13 bases lay between the germline ends. This CDR3 spans 14 amino acids. The chain's CDR3 is CASSLRRQWNEQYF. The CDR3 DNA reads as TGTGCCAGCAGTTTACGACGACAGTGGAACGAGCAGTACTTC.

Points on this clonotype: Sequence at one end of the junction differs from germline and may be a read error. The chain couples TRBV6-1 to TRBJ2-7, with D possibly being TRBD1 (6 bases). This CDR3 has 12 amino acids. The germline V gene has CDR1 MNHNS and CDR2 SASEGT. CDR3 residues: CVSSGGGVEQYF. For the CDR3, the DNA is TGTGTCAGCAGTGGGGGCGGTGTCGAGCAGTACTTC.

This clonotype was picked up many times. This chain connects TRBV10-3 to TRBJ2-5; D not certain. The CDR3 sequence is 13 residues long. Germline values: CDR1 ENHRY, CDR2 SYGVKD. V was shortened by 0 bases and J by 4 bases, with 6 bases between the two germline ends. CDR3 amino acids: CAISESTGETQYF. In DNA, the CDR3 is TGTGCCATCAGTGAGTCGACTGGAGAGACCCAGTACTTC.

As concerns this clonotype: The junction departs from the called germline gene at one end, perhaps through a read error. The chain combines TRBV11-2 with TRBJ1-4; D is unresolved. This CDR3 has 18 amino acids. Germline CDR1 and CDR2: SGHAT and FQNNGV. CDR3 in amino acids: CVSSQPAWEHGLNEKLFF. The DNA for the CDR3 is TGTGTCAGCAGCCAACCCGCTTGGGAACATGGACTTAATGAAAAACTATTTTTT.

The V gene is TRBV24-1, the J gene TRBJ2-1; 10 bases match TRBD2. After removal of 11 bases from V and 9 bases from J, the junction contained 12 bases not matched to a gene. CDR3 length: 14 residues. Germline V gives CDR1 KGHDR, CDR2 SFDVKD. The CDR3 DNA follows: TGTGCCATCCAAGCAAGCGGGGGGGCTGGTGAGCAGTTCTTC. Translated: CAIQASGGAGEQFF.

Turning to this clonotype: Possible read error: a much larger clone is one base away. The chain has TRBV28 and TRBJ1-1, with TRBD1 matching 7 bases. In germline, CDR1 is MDHEN, CDR2 SYDVKM. This CDR3 is 16 amino acids long. In nucleotides, the CDR3 is TGTGCCAGCAGTTTATTCCTCAGGGGGGTTGGCACTGAAGCTCTCTTT. This codes for CASSLFLRGVGTEALF.

Turning to this clonotype: The junction does not match germline at one end; this may be a read error. V gene TRBV29-1 combines with J gene TRBJ2-1; TRBD2 aligns across 12 bases. Germline V gives CDR1 SQVTM, CDR2 ANQGSEA. This CDR3 comprises 15 residues. The CDR3 bases are TGCAGCGTCGAACTTCTAGCGGGAGGGAACAATGAGCAGCTCTTC. The encoded protein is CSVELLAGGNNEQLF.

Worth noting for this clonotype: The conserved final phenylalanine or tryptophan is absent from the CDR3, which likely points to a read error. V and J are TRBV6-5 and TRBJ1-3, with D perhaps TRBD1 (5 bases). The CDR3 has 15 residues. Germline V gene data show CDR1 as MNHEY and CDR2 as SVGAGI. CDR3 nucleotide sequence: TGTGCCAGCAGTTACTCTGGGGGAGGCGGAAATACCATATATCTT. Translating it yields CASSYSGGGGNTIYL.

Of note for this clonotype: Possible read error: a much larger clone is one base away. V usage is TRBV10-3 and J usage is TRBJ2-7; 10 positions agree with TRBD2. CDR1 ENHRY and CDR2 SYGVKD come from the germline V gene. The trim removed 6 bases at V and 0 bases at J, leaving 5 bases unmatched. The CDR3 is 15 residues long. This CDR3 is CAIREGLAISYEQYF. The DNA for the CDR3 is TGTGCCATCAGGGAGGGACTAGCGATCTCCTACGAGCAGTACTTC.

Note on this clonotype: One end of the junction fails to match germline, which may point to a read error. The chain uses TRBV2 and TRBJ1-2; 8 bases line up with TRBD1. This CDR3 region has 16 residues. Germline V CDR1 and CDR2: SNHLY, FYNNEI. The CDR3 is CASSEAWAGGNYDYTF. The CDR3, as DNA: TGTGCCAGCAGTGAAGCGTGGGCAGGGGGCAACTATGACTACACCTTC.